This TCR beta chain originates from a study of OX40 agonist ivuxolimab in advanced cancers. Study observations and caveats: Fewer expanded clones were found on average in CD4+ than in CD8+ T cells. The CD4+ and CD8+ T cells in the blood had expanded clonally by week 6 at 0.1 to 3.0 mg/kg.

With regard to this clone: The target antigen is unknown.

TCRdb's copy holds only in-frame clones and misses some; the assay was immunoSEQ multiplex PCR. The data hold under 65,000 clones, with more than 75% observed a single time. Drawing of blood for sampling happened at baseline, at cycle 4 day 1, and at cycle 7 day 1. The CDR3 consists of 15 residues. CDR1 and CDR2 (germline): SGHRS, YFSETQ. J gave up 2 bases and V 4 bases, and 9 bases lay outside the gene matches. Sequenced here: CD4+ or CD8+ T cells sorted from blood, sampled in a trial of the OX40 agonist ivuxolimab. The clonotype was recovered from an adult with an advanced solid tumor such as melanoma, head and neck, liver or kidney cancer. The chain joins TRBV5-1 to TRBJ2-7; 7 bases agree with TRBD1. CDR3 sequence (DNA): TGCGCCAGCAGCGCCCGGGACAGTCTTACCTACGAGCAGTACTTC. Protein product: CASSARDSLTYEQYF.